This T cell receptor beta chain was recorded in a study of OX40 agonist ivuxolimab in advanced cancers. About the research overall: Enrollees could have had prior anti-PD-1, anti-PD-L1 or anti-CTLA-4 therapy, which under 50% had received.

Repertoires were generated with immunoSEQ multiplex PCR, while TCRdb's copy carries only in-frame clones and drops some. The sample includes about 120,000 clones, around 89% of them seen just once. V dropped 2 bases and J dropped 0 bases, with 14 bases sitting between them. Germline lookup yields CDR1 GTSNPN and CDR2 SVGIG (reference sequence). CDR3 length equals 16 residues. Baseline was the first blood sampling point, followed by cycle 4 day 1 and cycle 7 day 1. This material consisted of CD4+ or CD8+ T cells sorted from blood, taken in a trial of the OX40 agonist ivuxolimab. This sequence originates from an adult with an advanced solid tumor such as melanoma, head and neck, liver or kidney cancer. This rearrangement joins TRBV30 to TRBJ2-1, with D possibly called TRBD1 or TRBD2 (6 bases each). CDR3 region: CAWSLGGISSYNEQFF. The DNA for the CDR3 is TGTGCCTGGAGTTTAGGGGGGATTAGCTCCTACAATGAGCAGTTCTTC.